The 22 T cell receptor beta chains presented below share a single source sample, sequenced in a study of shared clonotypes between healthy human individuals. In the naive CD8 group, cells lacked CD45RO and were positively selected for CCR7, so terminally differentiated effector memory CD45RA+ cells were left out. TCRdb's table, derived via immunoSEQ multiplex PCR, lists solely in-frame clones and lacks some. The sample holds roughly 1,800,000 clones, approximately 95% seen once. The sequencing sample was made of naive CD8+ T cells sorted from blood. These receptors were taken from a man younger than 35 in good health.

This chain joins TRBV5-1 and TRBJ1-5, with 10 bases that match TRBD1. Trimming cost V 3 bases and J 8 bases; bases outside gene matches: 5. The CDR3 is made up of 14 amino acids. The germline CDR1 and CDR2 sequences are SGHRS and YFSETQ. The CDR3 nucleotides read TGCGCCAGCAGCTATGGACAGGGGGGTGAGCCCCAGCATTTT. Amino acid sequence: CASSYGQGGEPQHF.

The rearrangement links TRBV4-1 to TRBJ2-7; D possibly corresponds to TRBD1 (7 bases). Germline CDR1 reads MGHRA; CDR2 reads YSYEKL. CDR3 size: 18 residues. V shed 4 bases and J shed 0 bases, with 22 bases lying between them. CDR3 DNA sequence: TGCGCCAGCAGCCCTGACTATGGAGGGGGCGTTTTCTCCTACGAGCAGTACTTC. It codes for CASSPDYGGGVFSYEQYF.

The CDR3 bases are TGTGCCAGCTCCGGAAGGTCGCTCCCCTACGAGCAGTACTTC. Amino acids: CASSGRSLPYEQYF. The chain links TRBV18 to TRBJ2-7, with D unresolved. V was shortened by 6 bases and J by 2 bases, with 14 bases between the two germline ends. CDR3 length equals 14 residues. Germline CDR1 and CDR2: KGHSH and LQKENI.

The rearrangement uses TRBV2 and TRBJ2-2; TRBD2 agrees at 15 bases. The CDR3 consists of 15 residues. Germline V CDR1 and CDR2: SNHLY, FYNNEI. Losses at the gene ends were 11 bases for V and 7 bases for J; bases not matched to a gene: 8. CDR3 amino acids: CAVWTSGGAGGELFF. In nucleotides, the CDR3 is TGTGCCGTCTGGACTAGCGGGGGGGCAGGCGGGGAGCTGTTTTTT.

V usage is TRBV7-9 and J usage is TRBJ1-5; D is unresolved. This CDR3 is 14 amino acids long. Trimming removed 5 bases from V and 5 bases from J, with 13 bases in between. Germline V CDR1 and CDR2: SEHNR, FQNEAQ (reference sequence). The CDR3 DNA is TGTGCCAGCAGCGCCCCATCAGGTGATCAGCCCCAGCATTTT. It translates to CASSAPSGDQPQHF.

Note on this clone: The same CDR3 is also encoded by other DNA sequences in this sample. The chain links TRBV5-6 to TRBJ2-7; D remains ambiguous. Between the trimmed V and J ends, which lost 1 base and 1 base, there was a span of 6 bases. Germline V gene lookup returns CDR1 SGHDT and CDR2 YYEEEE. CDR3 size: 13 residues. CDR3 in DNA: TGTGCCAGCAGCTTGTTAGGTTCCTACGAGCAGTACTTC. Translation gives CASSLLGSYEQYF.

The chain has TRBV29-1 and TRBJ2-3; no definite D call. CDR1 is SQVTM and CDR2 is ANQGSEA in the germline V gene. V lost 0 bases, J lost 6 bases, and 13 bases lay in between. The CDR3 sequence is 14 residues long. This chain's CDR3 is CSVEEGLFDDTQYF. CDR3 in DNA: TGCAGCGTTGAAGAAGGGCTCTTTGATGATACGCAGTATTTT.

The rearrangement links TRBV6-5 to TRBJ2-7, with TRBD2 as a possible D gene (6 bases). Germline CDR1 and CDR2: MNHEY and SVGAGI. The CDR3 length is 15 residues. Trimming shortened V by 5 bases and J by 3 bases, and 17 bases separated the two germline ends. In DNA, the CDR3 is TGTGCCAGCAGTAGGGCTCGGGACTTCCACTACGAGCAGTACTTC. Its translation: CASSRARDFHYEQYF.

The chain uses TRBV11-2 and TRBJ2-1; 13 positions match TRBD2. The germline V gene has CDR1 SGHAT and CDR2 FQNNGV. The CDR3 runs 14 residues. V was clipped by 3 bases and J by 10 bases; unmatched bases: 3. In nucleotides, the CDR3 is TGTGCCAGCAGCTTCGGACTAGCGGGAGCCGAGCAGTTCTTC. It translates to CASSFGLAGAEQFF.

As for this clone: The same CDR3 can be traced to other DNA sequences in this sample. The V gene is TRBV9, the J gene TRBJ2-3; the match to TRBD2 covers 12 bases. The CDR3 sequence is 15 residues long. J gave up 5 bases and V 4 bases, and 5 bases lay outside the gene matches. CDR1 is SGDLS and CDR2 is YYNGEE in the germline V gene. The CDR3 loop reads CASSPSGGAGDTQYF. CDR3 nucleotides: TGTGCCAGCAGCCCTAGCGGGGGGGCCGGAGATACGCAGTATTTT.

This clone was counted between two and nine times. The CDR3 nucleotides read TGTGCCAGCAGCCTGGGGGGCTTTGGCTACACCTTC. Protein sequence: CASSLGGFGYTF. The chain carries TRBV12-1 and TRBJ1-2. TRBV12-1 is labeled a pseudogene. The CDR3 runs to 12 residues.

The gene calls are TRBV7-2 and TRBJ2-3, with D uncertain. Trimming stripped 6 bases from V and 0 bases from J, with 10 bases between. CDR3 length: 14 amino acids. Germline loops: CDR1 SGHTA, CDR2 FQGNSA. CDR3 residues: CASRPIPSTDTQYF. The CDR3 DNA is TGTGCCAGCAGACCAATCCCTAGCACAGATACGCAGTATTTT.

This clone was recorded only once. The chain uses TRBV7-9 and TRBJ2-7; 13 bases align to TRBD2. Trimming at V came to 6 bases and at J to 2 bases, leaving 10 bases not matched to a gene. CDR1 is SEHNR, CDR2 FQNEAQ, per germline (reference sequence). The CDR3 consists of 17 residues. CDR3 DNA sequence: TGTGCCAGCAGTCCAGTAGGGACTAGCGGGACCACCTACGAGCAGTACTTC. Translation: CASSPVGTSGTTYEQYF.

The CDR3 protein is CAWSPGQGAGEQYF. The CDR3 coding sequence is TGTGCCTGGAGTCCGGGACAGGGGGCCGGGGAGCAGTACTTC. This sequence joins TRBV30 and TRBJ2-7; 12 positions match TRBD1. The CDR3 has 14 residues. Germline lookup yields CDR1 GTSNPN and CDR2 SVGIG (reference sequence). Trimming at V came to 2 bases and at J to 7 bases, leaving 6 bases not matched to a gene.

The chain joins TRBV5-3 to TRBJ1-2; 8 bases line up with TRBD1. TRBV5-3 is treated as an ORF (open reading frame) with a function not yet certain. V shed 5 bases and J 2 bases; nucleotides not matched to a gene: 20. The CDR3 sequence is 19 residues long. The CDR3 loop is CARSSSTPIRGPSNYGYTF. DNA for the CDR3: TGTGCCAGAAGTTCATCCACCCCGATCAGGGGGCCGTCGAACTATGGCTACACCTTC.

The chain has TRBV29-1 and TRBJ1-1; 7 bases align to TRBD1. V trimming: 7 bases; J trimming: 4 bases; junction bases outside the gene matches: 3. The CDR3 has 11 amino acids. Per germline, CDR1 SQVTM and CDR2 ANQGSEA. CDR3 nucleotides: TGCAGCGACCACAGGGGCACTGAAGCTTTCTTT. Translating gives CSDHRGTEAFF.

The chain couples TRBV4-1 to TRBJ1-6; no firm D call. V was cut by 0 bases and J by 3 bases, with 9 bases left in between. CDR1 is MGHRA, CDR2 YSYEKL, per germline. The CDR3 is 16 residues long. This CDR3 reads CASSQDLYSYNSPLHF. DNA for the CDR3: TGCGCCAGCAGCCAAGATCTGTACAGCTATAATTCACCCCTCCACTTT.

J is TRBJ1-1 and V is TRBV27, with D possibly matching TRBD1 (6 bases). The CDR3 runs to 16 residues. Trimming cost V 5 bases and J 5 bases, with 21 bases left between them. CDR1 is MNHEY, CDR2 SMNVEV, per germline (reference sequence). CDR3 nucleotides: TGTGCCAGCAGTCCACTACAGGGTCTGGGTTCTACTGAAGCTTTCTTT. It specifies CASSPLQGLGSTEAFF.

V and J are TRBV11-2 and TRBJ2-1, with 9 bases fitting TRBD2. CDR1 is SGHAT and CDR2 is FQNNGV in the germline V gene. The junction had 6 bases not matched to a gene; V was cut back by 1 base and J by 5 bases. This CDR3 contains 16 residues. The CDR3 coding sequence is TGTGCCAGCAGCTTAGTAAGCGGGGGGTTAGACAATGAGCAGTTCTTC. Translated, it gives CASSLVSGGLDNEQFF.

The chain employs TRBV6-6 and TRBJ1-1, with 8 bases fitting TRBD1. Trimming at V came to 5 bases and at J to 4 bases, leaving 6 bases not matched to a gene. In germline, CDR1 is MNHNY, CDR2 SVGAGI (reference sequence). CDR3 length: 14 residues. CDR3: CASSRDRGGTEAFF. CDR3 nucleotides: TGTGCCAGCAGTCGCGACAGGGGTGGCACTGAAGCTTTCTTT.

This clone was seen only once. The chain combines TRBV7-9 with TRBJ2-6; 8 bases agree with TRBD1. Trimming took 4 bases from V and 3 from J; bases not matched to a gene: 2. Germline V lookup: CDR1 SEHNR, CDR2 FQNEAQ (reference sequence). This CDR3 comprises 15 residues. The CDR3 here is CASSSGGGGANVLTF. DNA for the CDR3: TGTGCCAGCAGCTCAGGGGGCGGTGGGGCCAACGTCCTGACTTTC.

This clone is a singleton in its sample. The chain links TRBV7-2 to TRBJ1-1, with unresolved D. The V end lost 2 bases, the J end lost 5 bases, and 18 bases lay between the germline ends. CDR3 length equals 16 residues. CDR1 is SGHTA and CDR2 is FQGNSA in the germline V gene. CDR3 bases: TGTGCCAGCAGCTTACCCCGCAACCGTGAAAGGACTGAAGCTTTCTTT. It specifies CASSLPRNRERTEAFF.